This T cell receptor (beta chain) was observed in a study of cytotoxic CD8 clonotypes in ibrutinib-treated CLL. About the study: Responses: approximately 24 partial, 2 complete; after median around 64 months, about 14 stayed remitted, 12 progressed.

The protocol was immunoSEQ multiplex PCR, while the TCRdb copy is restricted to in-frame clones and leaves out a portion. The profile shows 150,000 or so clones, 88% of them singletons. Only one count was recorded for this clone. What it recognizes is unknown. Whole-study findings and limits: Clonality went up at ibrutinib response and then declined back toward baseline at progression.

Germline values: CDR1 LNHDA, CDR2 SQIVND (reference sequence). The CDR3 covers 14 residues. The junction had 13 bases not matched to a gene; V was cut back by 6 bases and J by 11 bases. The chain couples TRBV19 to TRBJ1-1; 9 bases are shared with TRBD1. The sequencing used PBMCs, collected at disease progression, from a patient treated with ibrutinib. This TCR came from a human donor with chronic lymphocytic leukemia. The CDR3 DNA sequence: TGTGCCAGTAGGGGATGTGGGGAACAGGGGGCGGCTTTCTTT. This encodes CASRGCGEQGAAFF.